Listed below are T cell receptor beta chains from one sample, sequenced in a study of shared clonotypes between healthy human individuals. Assay: immunoSEQ multiplex PCR; the TCRdb copy retains only in-frame clones and omits some. The profile shows around 2.1 million clones, around 93% of them singletons. Sequenced sample: naive CD8+ T cells from PBMCs. These receptors were taken from a man aged 18 to 30 in good health. Some clones in this sample may be carry-over from other donors' samples. The CDR3 runs from the conserved cysteine through the conserved F or W. D genes are given only for firm matches. Expanded clones get a size class; other rows say once, few or many, or leave the size out.

D: -; V: TRBV29-1; size: -; J: TRBJ2-7; DNA: TGCAGCGTTGACGTCTCCTACGAGCAGTACTTC; CDR3: CSVDVSYEQYF
D: TRBD1; V: TRBV29-1; size: -; J: TRBJ2-7; DNA: TGCAGCGCGACAGGGAACCCCTACGAGCAGTACTTC; CDR3: CSATGNPYEQYF
D: -; V: TRBV7-9; size: -; J: TRBJ1-3; DNA: TGTGCCAGCAGCGCATCGGGACTCCGCTCTGGAAACACCATATATTTT; CDR3: CASSASGLRSGNTIYF
D: TRBD2; V: TRBV2; size: -; J: TRBJ2-1; DNA: TGTGCCAGCAGTAGGACTAGCGGGAGGGCCATAGGTGGCAATGAGCAGTTCTTC; CDR3: CASSRTSGRAIGGNEQFF
D: TRBD2; V: TRBV28; size: -; J: TRBJ2-7; DNA: TGTGCCAGCAGTTCCCCGGGGAGGGATGAGCAGTACTTC; CDR3: CASSSPGRDEQYF
D: -; V: TRBV14; size: -; J: TRBJ1-2; DNA: TGTGCCAGCAGCCGGTCAATTGCCTATGGCTACACCTTC; CDR3: CASSRSIAYGYTF
D: TRBD2; V: TRBV27; size: -; J: TRBJ2-4; DNA: TGTGCCAGCAGTTTCTCCCCGAGGGGAGGGAGGGAAAACATTCAGTACTTC; CDR3: CASSFSPRGGRENIQYF
D: -; V: TRBV27; size: -; J: TRBJ2-6; DNA: TGTGCCAGCAGTTTCTACCAAGGGGTCCTGACTTTC; CDR3: CASSFYQGVLTF
D: -; V: TRBV9; size: -; J: TRBJ2-3; DNA: TGTGCCAGCAGCGTATGGGGGGCTTTAGATACGCAGTATTTT; CDR3: CASSVWGALDTQYF
D: -; V: TRBV9; size: -; J: TRBJ2-7; DNA: TGTGCCAGCAGCGTAGAGGCTAGCAGGCCGTGCGAGCAGTACTTC; CDR3: CASSVEASRPCEQYF
D: -; V: TRBV4-1; size: -; J: TRBJ2-1; DNA: TGCGCCAGCAGCCAAGGACCCCATGAGCAGTTCTTC; CDR3: CASSQGPHEQFF
D: TRBD2; V: TRBV7-2; size: -; J: TRBJ2-1; DNA: TGTGCCAGCAGCACAGGACTAGCGGGATACTCCTACAATGAGCAGTTCTTC; CDR3: CASSTGLAGYSYNEQFF
D: -; V: TRBV27; size: -; J: TRBJ2-3; DNA: TGTGCCAGCAGTTTGTTTAATCGGGATACGCAGTATTTT; CDR3: CASSLFNRDTQYF
D: -; V: TRBV28; size: -; J: TRBJ1-5; DNA: TGTGCCAGCAGTTTAGGGGCGGGACACCAGCATTTT; CDR3: CASSLGAGHQHF
D: -; V: TRBV6-1; size: once; J: TRBJ1-2; DNA: TGTGCCGCGGTCGGGCAGGAACCGTCGGACTACACCTTC; CDR3: CAAVGQEPSDYTF
D: -; V: TRBV28; size: -; J: TRBJ1-1; DNA: TGTGCCAGCAGCTCAATCGACAGGTACACTGAAGCTTTCTTT; CDR3: CASSSIDRYTEAFF
D: -; V: TRBV15; size: -; J: TRBJ2-7; DNA: TGTGCCACCAGCAGAGATGGGGGCCCCTCCTACGAGCAGTACTTC; CDR3: CATSRDGGPSYEQYF
D: -; V: TRBV29-1; size: -; J: TRBJ2-2; DNA: TGCAGCGTTGGACAGCCGACCACCGGGGAGCTGTTTTTT; CDR3: CSVGQPTTGELFF
D: -; V: TRBV11-2; size: -; J: TRBJ2-5; DNA: TGTGCCAGCAGCCTAGGAGGACAGCCCCAAGAGACCCAGTACTTC; CDR3: CASSLGGQPQETQYF
D: -; V: TRBV19; size: -; J: TRBJ1-1; DNA: TGTGCCAGTAGTATCCCCACCGCGAACACTGAAGCTTTCTTT; CDR3: CASSIPTANTEAFF
D: -; V: TRBV7-9; size: -; J: TRBJ1-3; DNA: TGTGCCAGCAGCTTCGGACAGCTCTCTGGAAACACCATATATTTT; CDR3: CASSFGQLSGNTIYF
D: TRBD2; V: TRBV7-8; size: once; J: TRBJ2-1; DNA: TGTGCCAGCAGCTTCCCGTCTAGCGGGAAAGTGTCGGATGAGCAGTTCTTC; CDR3: CASSFPSSGKVSDEQFF
D: -; V: TRBV27; size: -; J: TRBJ1-1; DNA: TGTGCCAGCAGTCCTACCGGGGTGGCGACTGAAGCTTTCTTT; CDR3: CASSPTGVATEAFF
D: TRBD2; V: TRBV7-8; size: -; J: TRBJ2-3; DNA: TGTGCCAGCAGCCAGCGACTAGCGGGCGGTGATACGCAGTATTTT; CDR3: CASSQRLAGGDTQYF
D: -; V: TRBV7-6; size: once; J: TRBJ2-3; DNA: TGTGCCAGCAGCTCAACAGACGCGGGCCCAGATACGCAGTATTTT; CDR3: CASSSTDAGPDTQYF